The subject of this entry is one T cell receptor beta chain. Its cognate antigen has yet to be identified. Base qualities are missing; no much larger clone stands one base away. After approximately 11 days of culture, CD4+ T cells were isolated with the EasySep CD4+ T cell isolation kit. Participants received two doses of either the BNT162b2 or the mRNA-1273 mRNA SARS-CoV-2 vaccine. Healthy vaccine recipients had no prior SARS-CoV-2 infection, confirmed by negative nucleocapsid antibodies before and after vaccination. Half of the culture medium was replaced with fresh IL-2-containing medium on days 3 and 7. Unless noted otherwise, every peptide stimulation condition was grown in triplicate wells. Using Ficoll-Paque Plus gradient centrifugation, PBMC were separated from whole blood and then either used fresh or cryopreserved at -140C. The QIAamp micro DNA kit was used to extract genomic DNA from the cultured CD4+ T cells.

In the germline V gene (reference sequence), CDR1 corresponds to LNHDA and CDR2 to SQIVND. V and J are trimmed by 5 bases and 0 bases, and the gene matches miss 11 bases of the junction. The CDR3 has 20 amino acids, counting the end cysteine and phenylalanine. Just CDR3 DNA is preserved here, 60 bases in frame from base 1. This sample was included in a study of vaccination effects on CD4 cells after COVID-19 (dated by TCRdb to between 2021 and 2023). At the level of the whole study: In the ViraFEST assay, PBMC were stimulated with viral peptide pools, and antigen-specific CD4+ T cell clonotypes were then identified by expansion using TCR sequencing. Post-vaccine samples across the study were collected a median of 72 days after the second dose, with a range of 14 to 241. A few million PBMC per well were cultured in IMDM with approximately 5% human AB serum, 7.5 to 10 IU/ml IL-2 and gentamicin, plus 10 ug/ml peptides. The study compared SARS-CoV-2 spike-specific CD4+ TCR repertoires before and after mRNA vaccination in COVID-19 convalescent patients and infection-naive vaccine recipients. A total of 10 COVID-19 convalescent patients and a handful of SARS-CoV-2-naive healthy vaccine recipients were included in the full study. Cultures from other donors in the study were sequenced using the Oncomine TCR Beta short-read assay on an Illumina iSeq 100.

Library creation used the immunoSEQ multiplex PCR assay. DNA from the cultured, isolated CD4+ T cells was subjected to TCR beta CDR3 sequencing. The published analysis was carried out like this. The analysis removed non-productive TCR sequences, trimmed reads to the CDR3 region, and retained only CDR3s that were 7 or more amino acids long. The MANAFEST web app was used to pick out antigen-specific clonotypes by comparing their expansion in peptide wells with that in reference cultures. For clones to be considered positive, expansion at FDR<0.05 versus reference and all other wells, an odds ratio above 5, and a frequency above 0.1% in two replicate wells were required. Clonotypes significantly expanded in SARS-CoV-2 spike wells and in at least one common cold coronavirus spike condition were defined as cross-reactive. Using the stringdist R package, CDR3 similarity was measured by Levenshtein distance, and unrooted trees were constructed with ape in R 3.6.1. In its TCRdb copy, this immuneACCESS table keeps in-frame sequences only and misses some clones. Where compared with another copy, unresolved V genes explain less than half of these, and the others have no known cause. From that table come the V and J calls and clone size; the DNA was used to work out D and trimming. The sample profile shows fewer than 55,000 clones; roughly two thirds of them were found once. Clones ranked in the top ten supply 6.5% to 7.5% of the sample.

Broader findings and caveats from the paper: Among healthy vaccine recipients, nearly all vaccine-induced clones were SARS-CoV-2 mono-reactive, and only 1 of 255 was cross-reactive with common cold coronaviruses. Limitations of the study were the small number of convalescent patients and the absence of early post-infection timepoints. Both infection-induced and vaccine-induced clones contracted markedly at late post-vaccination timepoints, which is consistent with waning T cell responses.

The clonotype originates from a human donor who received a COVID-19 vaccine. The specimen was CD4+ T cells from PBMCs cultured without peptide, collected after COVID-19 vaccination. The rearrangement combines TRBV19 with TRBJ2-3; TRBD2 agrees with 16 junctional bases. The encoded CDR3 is CASSPMGLAGGPASTDTQYF. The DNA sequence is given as TGTGCCAGTAGTCCAATGGGACTAGCGGGGGGGCCAGCTAGCACAGATACGCAGTATTTT.